The 15 T cell receptor beta chains below were found in one sample sequenced in a study of glioma-infiltrating T cells. TCR alpha and beta CDR3 regions were amplified from RNA using iRepertoire nested multiplex PCR. MiXCR, run by TCRdb on the multiplex PCR reads, gives a single entry per CDR3 protein. Here the sample spans around 150,000 distinct CDR3 sequences, roughly two fifths being singletons. Input material: glioma tissue, nonneoplastic brain tissue, or PBMCs (not recorded which). The origin of the receptors is a human donor with low-grade glioma or glioblastoma, undergoing nonglioma brain surgery, or in good health (not recorded which).

V usage is TRBV20-1 and J usage is TRBJ2-5, with 8 bases matching TRBD1. With V trimmed by 5 bases and J by 7 bases, 9 bases remained unmatched. In germline, CDR1 is DFQATT, CDR2 SNEGSKA (reference sequence). The CDR3 spans 13 residues. In DNA form, the CDR3 reads TGCAGTGCTCCACCTCAGGGGGCCATGACCCAGTACTTC. This translates into CSAPPQGAMTQYF.

Here the CDR3 reads CASSMTSGSTYEQYF. The CDR3 DNA reads as TGTGCCAGCAGTATGACTAGCGGGTCTACCTACGAGCAGTACTTC. The gene calls are TRBV28 and TRBJ2-7; TRBD2 matches 10 bases. CDR1 and CDR2 (germline): MDHEN, SYDVKM. J gave up 2 bases and V 5 bases, and 6 bases lay outside the gene matches. The CDR3 extends over 15 amino acids.

J is TRBJ2-7 and V is TRBV27; 10 nucleotides align to TRBD1. The CDR3 consists of 13 residues. CDR1 is MNHEY, CDR2 SMNVEV, per germline (reference sequence). Trimming took 5 bases from V and 6 from J; bases not matched to a gene: 4. DNA for the CDR3: TGTGCCAGCAGTGTAGACAGGGGGCTCGAGCAGTACTTC. It translates to CASSVDRGLEQYF.

The chain recombines TRBV15 with TRBJ2-7, with D perhaps TRBD1 or TRBD2 (6 bases each). Between the trimmed V and J ends, which lost 5 bases and 6 bases, there was a span of 11 bases. CDR1 is LNHNV and CDR2 is YYDKDF in the germline V gene (reference sequence). The CDR3 has 12 residues. CDR3 amino acids: CATSARGGEQYF. DNA of the CDR3: TGTGCCACCAGCGCCAGGGGAGGCGAGCAGTACTTC.

On this clonotype: It may be a read error: a sequence one base away is much more abundant. The V gene is TRBV11-2, the J gene TRBJ2-3; D remains ambiguous. The CDR3 consists of 13 residues. V was cut by 5 bases and J by 3 bases, with 9 bases left in between. CDR1 SGHAT and CDR2 FQNNGV come from the germline V gene. The CDR3 region is CASSTRLTDTQYF. Here the CDR3 DNA reads TGTGCCAGCAGCACCAGGCTTACAGATACGCAGTATTTT.

The chain has TRBV20-1 and TRBJ2-3, with a tentative D call TRBD2 (5 bases). V was cut by 4 bases and J by 1 base, with 9 bases left in between. CDR3 size: 13 residues. CDR1 and CDR2 from the germline V gene are DFQATT and SNEGSKA (reference sequence). The CDR3 coding sequence is TGCAGTGCTATTAGCGTCCGCACAGATACGCAGTATTTT. Translation gives CSAISVRTDTQYF.

The chain carries TRBV12-3 or TRBV12-4 and TRBJ1-3, with unresolved D. Trimming pared 3 bases from V and 0 bases from J, leaving 12 bases between. The CDR3 sequence is 16 residues long. The CDR3 nucleotides read TGTGCCAGCAGTTTCTCGGACGGCCCCTCTGGAAACACCATATATTTT. Its translation: CASSFSDGPSGNTIYF.

Only a few counts were recorded for this clonotype. The J gene is TRBJ1-3, the V gene TRBV19, with D perhaps matching TRBD1 (5 bases). This CDR3 contains 14 residues. CDR1 and CDR2 from the germline V gene are LNHDA and SQIVND (reference sequence). The V gene lost 8 bases and the J gene lost 0 bases, with 11 bases spanning the gap. The CDR3 loop reads CASGGIYSGNTIYF. In DNA form, the CDR3 reads TGTGCCAGTGGGGGGATCTACTCTGGAAACACCATATATTTT. Full variable domain (outside the CDR3, taken from reference TRBV19 and TRBJ1-3): DGGITQSPKYLFRKEGQNVTLSCEQNLNHDAMYWYRQDPGQGLRLIYYSQIVNDFQKGDIAEGYSVSREKKESFPLTVTSAQKNPTAFYLCASGGIYSGNTIYFGEGSWLTVV.

This clonotype was seen only a few times. J is TRBJ2-4 and V is TRBV4-3; possibly TRBD1 or TRBD2 for D (6 bases each). CDR1 LGHNA and CDR2 YSLEER come from the germline V gene. This CDR3 spans 14 amino acids. V was pared by 0 bases and J by 10 bases, with 13 bases between. CDR3 in DNA: TGCGCCAGCAGCCAAGAATCGGGGGCCGAGATTCAGTACTTC. Amino acids: CASSQESGAEIQYF.

This clonotype has at least ten counts. The V gene is TRBV27, the J gene TRBJ1-1; D may be TRBD1 (6 bases). This CDR3 has 13 residues. V gave up 4 bases and J gave up 6 bases, with 12 bases separating them. From germline, CDR1 is MNHEY and CDR2 SMNVEV (reference sequence). As DNA, the CDR3 is TGTGCCAGCAGTTCCGGACAGATCGCTGAAGCTTTCTTT. This codes for CASSSGQIAEAFF.

The genes are TRBV6-2 or TRBV6-3 and TRBJ2-2, with a possible D match to TRBD2 (6 bases). Trimming took 5 bases from V and 0 from J, leaving 16 bases between them. Germline V CDR1 and CDR2: MNHEY, SVGEGT. The CDR3 totals 17 residues. The CDR3 sequence is CASSRIGLATNTGELFF. The CDR3 nucleotides are TGTGCCAGCAGTCGAATTGGGCTAGCGACGAACACCGGGGAGCTGTTTTTT.

This chain connects TRBV27 to TRBJ2-7, with D perhaps TRBD1 (5 bases). Germline V lookup: CDR1 MNHEY, CDR2 SMNVEV (reference sequence). The CDR3 has 15 amino acids. The CDR3: CLSTPVTANSYEQYF. The DNA for the CDR3 is TGTCTCAGTACCCCGGTGACAGCCAACTCCTACGAGCAGTACTTC.

This clonotype turned up a few times. The gene calls are TRBV7-2 and TRBJ2-7; possibly TRBD1 for D (6 bases). The CDR3 is made up of 12 amino acids. The ends were cut back, 5 bases at V and 2 bases at J, with 7 bases in the middle. Germline assignment: CDR1 SGHTA and CDR2 FQGNSA. In DNA form, the CDR3 reads TGTGCCAGCAGCCGGGACACCTACGAGCAGTACTTC. Protein: CASSRDTYEQYF.

The J gene is TRBJ2-7, the V gene TRBV6-6, with D possibly TRBD2 on 6 matching bases. CDR1 and CDR2 from the germline V gene are MNHNY and SVGAGI (reference sequence). The CDR3 has 14 amino acids. The ends were cut back, 2 bases at V and 2 bases at J, with 10 bases in the middle. The CDR3 region has the DNA TGTGCCAGCAGTTACGGGGGGAGTCCCTACGAGCAGTACTTC. Protein sequence: CASSYGGSPYEQYF.

This clonotype was observed a few times. The chain combines TRBV24-1 with TRBJ2-3, with D perhaps being TRBD1 or TRBD2 (6 bases each). Trimming removed 5 bases at V and 2 bases at J, with 10 bases between. The length of the CDR3 is 14 residues. Germline V gene lookup returns CDR1 KGHDR and CDR2 SFDVKD. CDR3 sequence: CATSARGDTDTQYF. The DNA of the CDR3 is TGTGCCACCAGTGCGAGGGGGGACACAGATACGCAGTATTTT.